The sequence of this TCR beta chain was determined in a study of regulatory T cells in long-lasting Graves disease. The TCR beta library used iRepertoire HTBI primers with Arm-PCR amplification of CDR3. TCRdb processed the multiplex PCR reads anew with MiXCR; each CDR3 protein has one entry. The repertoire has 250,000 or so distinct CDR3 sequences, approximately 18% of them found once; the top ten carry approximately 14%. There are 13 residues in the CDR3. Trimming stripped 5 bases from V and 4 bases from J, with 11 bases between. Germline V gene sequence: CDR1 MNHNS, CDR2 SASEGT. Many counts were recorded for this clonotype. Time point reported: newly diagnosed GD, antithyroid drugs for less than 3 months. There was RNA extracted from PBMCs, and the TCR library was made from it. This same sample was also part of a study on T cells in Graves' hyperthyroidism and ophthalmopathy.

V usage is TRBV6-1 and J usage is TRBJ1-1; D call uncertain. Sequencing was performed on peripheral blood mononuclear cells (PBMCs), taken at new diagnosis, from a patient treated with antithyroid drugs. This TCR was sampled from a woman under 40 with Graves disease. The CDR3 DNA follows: TGTGCCAGCAGTCGGCAGAGATCCACTGAAGCTTTCTTT. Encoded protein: CASSRQRSTEAFF.